The following is a T cell receptor (beta chain) sequence with its context. The antigen remains undetermined. These data originate in a study of blood T cells in healthy people across ages. Notes on the study in general: A conclusive naive versus antigen-experienced comparison was prevented by the unsorted PBMCs.

Healthy Russian Caucasian donors spanned ages 6 to 90 years. With a J-beta primer mix and a sample-barcoded 5' primer, a second PCR ran roughly 7 to 11 cycles. One entry per CDR3 protein results from TCRdb running MiXCR on the 5' RACE reads. The table includes about 1.8 million distinct CDR3 sequences, about 50% detected once. The CDR3 extends over 14 amino acids. Germline V CDR1 and CDR2: MDHEN, SYDVKM. The sequencing sample was made of blood. The TCR originated in a woman aged 40 to 50 in good health. This chain joins TRBV28 and TRBJ2-4; D might be TRBD2 (5 bases). The J call is uncertain, as TRBJ2-7 better fits the DNA end. The CDR3 DNA follows: TGTGCCAGCAGTCTTAGGGCGGGCCTCTCCGAGCAGTACTTC. It encodes CASSLRAGLSEQYF.